The table lists the clone carrying this T cell receptor (beta chain) with a few counts. Its antigen is currently unknown. Extraction of RNA preceded its reverse transcription into cDNA, which served as the sequencing template. Profiled with immunoSEQ multiplex PCR; TCRdb holds only in-frame clones, not every one. The table includes more than 200,000 clones, roughly two thirds detected once. The CDR3 runs 14 residues. From germline, CDR1 is SGHTA and CDR2 FQGTGA. The ends lost 6 bases at V and 1 base at J; junction bases unmatched: 4. The entry originates in a study of CD8+ T cells in alopecia areata. In the study overall: A regimen of oral tofacitinib, 5 to 10 mg twice daily, was given to treated patients. Tofacitinib dosing lasted 6 to 18 months, which was then followed by 6 months off drug. Broader study findings: Possibly as an HLA-related effect, TCR sharing across patients appeared less clear than in mice.

Patients with alopecia areata provided lesional scalp punch biopsies as well as peripheral blood. This clonotype was obtained from a human donor with alopecia areata. Sequences were derived from CD4+ T cells sorted from blood, sampled at week 0. The chain joins TRBV7-3 to TRBJ2-5, with 8 bases matching TRBD1. DNA for the CDR3: TGTGCCAGCAGTCAAACAGGGGGCCAAGAGACCCAGTACTTC. Encoded protein: CASSQTGGQETQYF.